This is a list of T cell receptor beta chains from one sample in a study of shared clonotypes between healthy human individuals. Assay used: immunoSEQ multiplex PCR; TCRdb lists only in-frame clones, some missing. The sample holds hundreds of thousands of clones, 90% to 96% seen once. Sequencing was performed on naive CD4+ T cells sorted from blood. These receptors all stem from a woman aged 25 to 45 in good health. CDR3s include the opening cysteine and the closing phenylalanine or tryptophan. The order of the fields is D gene, clone size, J gene, V gene, CDR3 protein, CDR3 DNA. D genes are given only for firm matches. Clone size appears in some rows only: once, few, many, or a class for an expanded clone.

d_gene: TRBD1
abundance: NA
j_gene: TRBJ1-2
v_gene: TRBV2
CDR3aa: CARDTGTGNDYTF
CDR3nt: TGTGCCAGGGATACCGGGACAGGGAATGACTACACCTTC

d_gene: NA
abundance: once
j_gene: TRBJ1-5
v_gene: TRBV4-1
CDR3aa: CASSQQGMTGGSQPQHF
CDR3nt: TGCGCCAGCAGCCAACAAGGCATGACGGGGGGCTCTCAGCCCCAGCATTTT

d_gene: NA
abundance: NA
j_gene: TRBJ2-7
v_gene: TRBV28
CDR3aa: CASSLYDYEQYF
CDR3nt: TGTGCCAGCAGTTTGTACGACTACGAGCAGTACTTC

d_gene: TRBD1
abundance: NA
j_gene: TRBJ1-2
v_gene: TRBV5-8
CDR3aa: CASTYGQGGYGYTF
CDR3nt: TGTGCCAGCACCTACGGACAGGGAGGCTATGGCTACACCTTC

d_gene: NA
abundance: NA
j_gene: TRBJ1-1
v_gene: TRBV28
CDR3aa: CASIGDSISEAFF
CDR3nt: TGTGCCAGCATCGGAGACAGCATCTCTGAAGCTTTCTTT

d_gene: TRBD2
abundance: NA
j_gene: TRBJ2-4
v_gene: TRBV27
CDR3aa: CASSSLLAGNIQYF
CDR3nt: TGTGCCAGCAGTTCCCTCCTAGCGGGGAACATTCAGTACTTC

d_gene: NA
abundance: NA
j_gene: TRBJ2-2
v_gene: TRBV29-1
CDR3aa: CSGRRPGNTGELFF
CDR3nt: TGCAGCGGACGCCGCCCAGGGAACACCGGGGAGCTGTTTTTT

d_gene: NA
abundance: NA
j_gene: TRBJ1-4
v_gene: TRBV5-1
CDR3aa: CASAPRAVATNEKLFF
CDR3nt: TGCGCCAGCGCCCCCCGGGCGGTGGCAACTAATGAAAAACTGTTTTTT

d_gene: TRBD1
abundance: NA
j_gene: TRBJ1-2
v_gene: TRBV28
CDR3aa: CASSPGQEGTYGYTF
CDR3nt: TGTGCCAGCAGCCCGGGACAGGAAGGCACCTATGGCTACACCTTC

d_gene: TRBD1
abundance: NA
j_gene: TRBJ2-5
v_gene: TRBV28
CDR3aa: CASSPSGTGYQETQYF
CDR3nt: TGTGCCAGCAGCCCCTCCGGGACAGGATACCAAGAGACCCAGTACTTC

d_gene: NA
abundance: NA
j_gene: TRBJ1-1
v_gene: TRBV6-6
CDR3aa: CASSYRNRNMNTEAFF
CDR3nt: TGTGCCAGCAGTTACCGTAACAGAAACATGAACACTGAAGCTTTCTTT

d_gene: NA
abundance: NA
j_gene: TRBJ1-5
v_gene: TRBV20-1
CDR3aa: CSAGRTEPQHF
CDR3nt: TGCAGTGCGGGAAGGACGGAACCCCAGCATTTT

d_gene: TRBD2
abundance: NA
j_gene: TRBJ2-3
v_gene: TRBV11-2
CDR3aa: CASSLLGWGSGSTDTQYF
CDR3nt: TGTGCCAGCAGCTTACTGGGTTGGGGTAGCGGGAGCACAGATACGCAGTATTTT

d_gene: NA
abundance: NA
j_gene: TRBJ2-2
v_gene: TRBV27
CDR3aa: CASSLQQGWTGELFF
CDR3nt: TGTGCCAGCAGTTTGCAGCAGGGTTGGACCGGGGAGCTGTTTTTT

d_gene: NA
abundance: NA
j_gene: TRBJ2-7
v_gene: TRBV27
CDR3aa: CASSLSAGAGPPDPSYEQYF
CDR3nt: TGTGCCAGCAGTTTATCGGCGGGGGCAGGGCCCCCGGATCCCTCCTACGAGCAGTACTTC

d_gene: NA
abundance: NA
j_gene: TRBJ2-1
v_gene: TRBV28
CDR3aa: CASSLIYNEQFF
CDR3nt: TGTGCCAGCAGTTTAATCTACAATGAGCAGTTCTTC

d_gene: NA
abundance: NA
j_gene: TRBJ1-1
v_gene: TRBV11-1
CDR3aa: CASSSTNTEAFF
CDR3nt: TGTGCCAGCAGCTCTACGAACACTGAAGCTTTCTTT

d_gene: TRBD2
abundance: NA
j_gene: TRBJ2-1
v_gene: TRBV7-6
CDR3aa: CASSLRIDGTSGSWFYNEQFF
CDR3nt: TGTGCCAGCAGCTTAAGGATTGACGGGACTAGCGGGAGTTGGTTCTACAATGAGCAGTTCTTC

d_gene: NA
abundance: NA
j_gene: TRBJ1-5
v_gene: TRBV2
CDR3aa: CASSTGPNQPQHF
CDR3nt: TGTGCCAGCAGTACGGGGCCGAATCAGCCCCAGCATTTT

d_gene: TRBD1
abundance: NA
j_gene: TRBJ1-1
v_gene: TRBV5-4
CDR3aa: CASSSETGGMNTEAFF
CDR3nt: TGTGCCAGCAGCTCTGAAACAGGGGGTATGAACACTGAAGCTTTCTTT

d_gene: NA
abundance: NA
j_gene: TRBJ2-5
v_gene: TRBV11-2
CDR3aa: CASSFLQETQYF
CDR3nt: TGTGCCAGCAGCTTTCTGCAAGAGACCCAGTACTTC

d_gene: NA
abundance: NA
j_gene: TRBJ2-7
v_gene: TRBV27
CDR3aa: CATRSGPSYEQYF
CDR3nt: TGTGCCACTCGTTCGGGACCCTCCTACGAGCAGTACTTC

d_gene: TRBD1
abundance: NA
j_gene: TRBJ1-4
v_gene: TRBV5-1
CDR3aa: CASSLRTGTAGNEKLFF
CDR3nt: TGCGCCAGCAGCTTGAGGACAGGGACTGCGGGGAATGAAAAACTGTTTTTT

d_gene: TRBD1
abundance: NA
j_gene: TRBJ2-2
v_gene: TRBV19
CDR3aa: CASIEEQGATGELFF
CDR3nt: TGTGCCAGTATAGAGGAACAGGGGGCCACCGGGGAGCTGTTTTTT

d_gene: NA
abundance: NA
j_gene: TRBJ2-7
v_gene: TRBV10-2
CDR3aa: CASLEGSRRGWYEQYF
CDR3nt: TGCGCCAGTCTAGAGGGTTCGCGTAGGGGTTGGTACGAGCAGTACTTC